Following are 29 T cell receptor beta chains from one sample sequenced in a study of blood T cell repertoires in COVID-19. The table came from immunoSEQ multiplex PCR; TCRdb's copy has only in-frame clones and leaves some out. Of about 300,000 clones in the sample, more than 75% were seen once. Specimen: PBMCs or T cells enriched from blood (not recorded which). Source of these receptors: a man aged 30-40 years who had recovered from COVID-19.

This clone was seen only once. The CDR3 here is CASSLGRIGETQYF. CDR3 DNA sequence: TGCGCCAGCAGCTTGGGTCGTATCGGAGAGACCCAGTACTTC. The chain uses TRBV5-1 and TRBJ2-5; D unclear. CDR1 SGHRS and CDR2 YFSETQ come from the germline V gene. This CDR3 comprises 14 residues. Trimming removed 0 bases from V and 4 bases from J, with 10 bases in between.

The chain uses TRBV13 and TRBJ2-3, with 7 bases that match TRBD2. The trim removed 6 bases at V and 6 bases at J, leaving 6 bases unmatched. Germline V lookup: CDR1 PRHDT, CDR2 FYEKMQ (reference sequence). The CDR3 is made up of 13 amino acids. CDR3 in DNA: TGTGCCAGCAGTGGACTAGTTAGGGATACGCAGTATTTT. Translating it yields CASSGLVRDTQYF.

This CDR3 is CASSIDRGGNQPQHF. The DNA of the CDR3 is TGTGCCAGTAGTATAGACAGGGGTGGGAATCAGCCCCAGCATTTT. The chain uses TRBV19 and TRBJ1-5, with D possibly being TRBD1 (6 bases). Germline CDR1 is LNHDA and CDR2 is SQIVND (reference sequence). The V end was cut by 0 bases, the J end by 4 bases, with 10 bases between. The CDR3 is made up of 15 amino acids.

The chain recombines TRBV27 with TRBJ2-3, with 7 bases fitting TRBD1. J gave up 4 bases and V 5 bases, and 9 bases lay outside the gene matches. The CDR3 is 15 amino acids. Germline V gene data show CDR1 as MNHEY and CDR2 as SMNVEV (reference sequence). CDR3 region: CASSQQGFNPDTQYF. For the CDR3, the DNA is TGTGCCAGCAGTCAACAGGGGTTCAATCCAGATACGCAGTATTTT.

V usage is TRBV7-6 and J usage is TRBJ2-1; 8 bases are shared with TRBD2. With V trimmed by 0 bases and J by 4 bases, 5 bases remained unmatched. CDR1 and CDR2 from the germline V gene are SGHVS and FNYEAQ. The CDR3 spans 16 residues. The chain's CDR3 is CASSLAFGTSYNEQFF. The CDR3, as DNA: TGTGCCAGCAGCTTAGCTTTTGGGACTAGTTACAATGAGCAGTTCTTC. Filled out from reference TRBV7-6 and TRBJ2-1, the complete variable domain reads GAGVSQSPRYKVTKRGQDVALRCDPISGHVSLYWYRQALGQGPEFLTYFNYEAQQDKSGLPNDRFSAERPEGSISTLTIQRTEQRDSAMYRCASSLAFGTSYNEQFFGPGTRLTVL.

The chain recombines TRBV5-1 with TRBJ2-7, with D unclear. Trimming cost V 0 bases and J 2 bases, with 6 bases left between them. The CDR3 extends over 13 amino acids. Per the germline V gene, CDR1 is SGHRS and CDR2 is YFSETQ. CDR3 amino acids: CASSLGGPYEQYF. The CDR3 DNA sequence: TGCGCCAGCAGCTTGGGAGGTCCCTACGAGCAGTACTTC.

The chain employs TRBV28 and TRBJ1-2; D not certain. Germline V lookup: CDR1 MDHEN, CDR2 SYDVKM. This CDR3 comprises 13 residues. The ends were cut back, 2 bases at V and 3 bases at J, with 7 bases in the middle. CDR3 in DNA: TGTGCCAGCAGTTTACAAACAGACTATGGCTACACCTTC. Its protein is CASSLQTDYGYTF.

V and J are TRBV4-1 and TRBJ1-5, with D perhaps TRBD1 (6 bases). V lost 0 bases, J lost 2 bases, and 20 bases lay in between. Per germline, CDR1 MGHRA and CDR2 YSYEKL. CDR3 size: 19 residues. This CDR3 is CASSQDGGHSFLGNQPQHF. The DNA for the CDR3 is TGCGCCAGCAGCCAAGATGGGGGACATTCATTTCTGGGCAATCAGCCCCAGCATTTT.

The chain combines TRBV2 with TRBJ1-6; no definite D call. The germline V gene encodes CDR1 SNHLY and CDR2 FYNNEI. The CDR3 runs to 14 residues. The germline V and J ends were trimmed by 5 bases and 5 bases, with 10 bases remaining between them. This chain's CDR3 is CASSYQDHNSPLHF. CDR3 bases: TGTGCCAGCAGTTACCAGGATCATAATTCACCCCTCCACTTT.

The chain combines TRBV5-5 with TRBJ1-1; 7 bases align to TRBD1. This CDR3 has 14 residues. With 3 bases clipped from V and 4 bases from J, the junction kept 6 bases outside the gene matches. The germline gives CDR1 SGHKS, CDR2 YYEKEE (reference sequence). The DNA of the CDR3 is TGTGCCAGCAGCTCACTGACAGGGACCACTGAAGCTTTCTTT. As protein: CASSSLTGTTEAFF.

The chain has TRBV5-5 and TRBJ1-2, with unresolved D. The CDR3 covers 13 residues. V was cut by 4 bases and J by 9 bases, with 16 bases left in between. Germline lookup yields CDR1 SGHKS and CDR2 YYEKEE (reference sequence). CDR3 nucleotides: TGTGCCAGCAGCCCCAGTGAAGTTATCAGCTACACCTTC. Translated, it gives CASSPSEVISYTF.

The chain links TRBV9 to TRBJ2-1; 10 nucleotides agree with TRBD2. V trimming: 0 bases; J trimming: 7 bases; junction bases outside the gene matches: 10. The CDR3 length is 17 residues. Germline CDR1 SGDLS, CDR2 YYNGEE. The CDR3: CASSVGGGAGGPNEQFF. The CDR3 DNA sequence: TGTGCCAGCAGCGTAGGAGGGGGAGCGGGAGGGCCGAATGAGCAGTTCTTC.

The rearrangement joins TRBV7-9 to TRBJ2-1; TRBD2 matches 11 bases. Germline CDR1 reads SEHNR; CDR2 reads FQNEAQ (reference sequence). V gave up 6 bases and J gave up 2 bases; unmatched junction bases: 6. There are 16 residues in the CDR3. In nucleotides, the CDR3 is TGTGCCAGCAGTTCTAGCGGGGGGACTCCCTACAATGAGCAGTTCTTC. It specifies CASSSSGGTPYNEQFF. Variable domain in full (rest from reference TRBV7-9 and TRBJ2-1): DTGVSQNPRHKITKRGQNVTFRCDPISEHNRLYWYRQTLGQGPEFLTYFQNEAQLEKSRLLSDRFSAERPKGSFSTLEIQRTEQGDSAMYLCASSSSGGTPYNEQFFGPGTRLTVL.

V and J are TRBV24-1 and TRBJ2-5, with a possible D match to TRBD1 (5 bases). Germline V gene sequence: CDR1 KGHDR, CDR2 SFDVKD. V lost 2 bases and J 7 bases, leaving 13 bases between the germline ends. This CDR3 is built from 14 residues. Here the CDR3 DNA reads TGTGCCACCAGTGATTGGGGCAAGGGCTCGACCCAGTACTTC. The encoded protein is CATSDWGKGSTQYF.

The chain carries TRBV7-9 and TRBJ1-5, with D uncertain. V shed 7 bases and J shed 3 bases, with 13 bases lying between them. Germline CDR1 is SEHNR and CDR2 is FQNEAQ (reference sequence). The CDR3 sequence is 14 residues long. The CDR3 nucleotides are TGTGCCAGCACCAACGGCGGTTTCAATCAGCCCCAGCATTTT. Its protein is CASTNGGFNQPQHF. The entire variable domain, with the rest obtained from reference TRBV7-9 and TRBJ1-5, is as follows: DTGVSQNPRHKITKRGQNVTFRCDPISEHNRLYWYRQTLGQGPEFLTYFQNEAQLEKSRLLSDRFSAERPKGSFSTLEIQRTEQGDSAMYLCASTNGGFNQPQHFGDGTRLSIL.

The rearrangement joins TRBV5-6 to TRBJ1-4; 7 nucleotides align to TRBD1. From germline, CDR1 is SGHDT and CDR2 YYEEEE. This CDR3 comprises 18 residues. J gave up 3 bases and V 1 base, and 12 bases lay outside the gene matches. The CDR3 spells CASSLRGRGERANEKLFF. The CDR3 region has the DNA TGTGCCAGCAGCTTGAGAGGCAGGGGGGAACGGGCTAATGAAAAACTGTTTTTT.

This clone turned up a few times. The rearrangement joins TRBV18 to TRBJ2-1; 13 bases are a match to TRBD2. Per germline, CDR1 KGHSH and CDR2 LQKENI. This CDR3 spans 15 amino acids. The J segment lost 9 bases and the V segment lost 6 bases, leaving 8 bases of the junction unmatched. The chain's CDR3 is CASSPTSGRLLEQFF. In DNA form, the CDR3 reads TGTGCCAGCTCTCCGACTAGCGGGAGGTTGCTTGAGCAGTTCTTC.

V usage is TRBV4-1 and J usage is TRBJ1-1, with D possibly TRBD1 on 6 matching bases. V was pared by 0 bases and J by 1 base, with 21 bases between. Germline V lookup: CDR1 MGHRA, CDR2 YSYEKL. The CDR3 covers 19 residues. CDR3 sequence (DNA): TGCGCCAGCAGCCAAGATAGAAGCGGTACAGGGATGGGGAACACTGAAGCTTTCTTT. Translating it yields CASSQDRSGTGMGNTEAFF.

Here the CDR3 reads CASSPPLGSTYEQYF. The CDR3 DNA reads TGCGCCAGCAGCCCCCCCCTCGGGAGTACCTACGAGCAGTACTTC. The rearrangement links TRBV4-1 to TRBJ2-7; possibly TRBD2 for D (6 bases). Looked up from germline, CDR1 is MGHRA and CDR2 is YSYEKL. This CDR3 contains 15 residues. Trimming stripped 4 bases from V and 2 bases from J, with 15 bases between.

The CDR3 region is CASSALFGGRSTLNIQYF. The CDR3 nucleotides read TGCGCCAGCAGTGCCTTGTTCGGGGGGCGGTCGACGTTGAACATTCAGTACTTC. The rearrangement uses TRBV10-1 and TRBJ2-4; possibly TRBD2 for D (7 bases). V was trimmed by 4 bases and J by 7 bases, leaving 26 bases between them. The CDR3 loop spans 18 amino acids. The germline V gene encodes CDR1 WNHNN and CDR2 SYGVQD (reference sequence).

The chain links TRBV2 to TRBJ1-3; TRBD1 matches at 8 bases. V was clipped by 6 bases and J by 2 bases; unmatched bases: 9. The germline V gene has CDR1 SNHLY and CDR2 FYNNEI. The CDR3 has 16 residues. The CDR3 reads CASRPGQGEAGNTIYF. The CDR3 DNA sequence: TGTGCCAGCAGACCCGGACAGGGTGAGGCTGGAAACACCATATATTTT.

The chain couples TRBV5-6 to TRBJ2-3; D perhaps matches TRBD2 (6 bases). Germline CDR1 reads SGHDT; CDR2 reads YYEEEE. This CDR3 comprises 15 residues. The V end lost 4 bases, the J end lost 2 bases, and 14 bases lay between the germline ends. CDR3 sequence reads: CASSPLARYTDTQYF. In DNA, the CDR3 is TGTGCCAGCAGCCCGCTAGCGAGGTACACAGATACGCAGTATTTT.

This clone was seen once. J is TRBJ1-1 and V is TRBV9; maybe TRBD1 (6 bases). The CDR3 length is 13 residues. From germline, CDR1 is SGDLS and CDR2 YYNGEE. V was trimmed by 3 bases and J by 6 bases, leaving 12 bases between them. The CDR3 loop is CASSAVQGAEAFF. In DNA form, the CDR3 reads TGTGCCAGCAGCGCGGTACAGGGAGCTGAAGCTTTCTTT.

The chain has TRBV28 and TRBJ1-5, with 7 bases aligning to TRBD1. V shed 6 bases and J 2 bases; nucleotides not matched to a gene: 7. Per germline, CDR1 MDHEN and CDR2 SYDVKM. This CDR3 spans 15 amino acids. CDR3 sequence (DNA): TGTGCCAGCAGCCCCACAGGGGCCCGCAATCAGCCCCAGCATTTT. It yields the protein CASSPTGARNQPQHF. The whole variable domain, remainder taken from reference TRBV28 and TRBJ1-5, is DVKVTQSSRYLVKRTGEKVFLECVQDMDHENMFWYRQDPGLGLRLIYFSYDVKMKEKGDIPEGYSVSREKKERFSLILESASTNQTSMYLCASSPTGARNQPQHFGDGTRLSIL.

As DNA, the CDR3 is TGTGCCAGCAGGGCAGGACAGGTTGGGACCCAGTACTTC. Its translation: CASRAGQVGTQYF. The chain couples TRBV12-3 or TRBV12-4 to TRBJ2-5, with 7 bases lining up with TRBD1. The J segment lost 7 bases and the V segment lost 6 bases, leaving 8 bases of the junction unmatched. The CDR3 is made up of 13 amino acids.

This clone was counted a few times. This chain joins TRBV28 and TRBJ1-3; D remains unclear. The CDR3 has 13 residues. Germline CDR1 is MDHEN and CDR2 is SYDVKM. V lost 6 bases, J lost 0 bases, and 6 bases lay in between. The CDR3 is CASRVASGNTIYF. CDR3 DNA sequence: TGTGCCAGCAGAGTGGCCTCTGGAAACACCATATATTTT.

This rearrangement joins TRBV6-2 or TRBV6-3 to TRBJ2-2, with 12 bases aligning to TRBD1. The CDR3 loop spans 16 amino acids. The V gene's germline CDR1 is MNHEY and CDR2 SVGEGT. The J segment lost 3 bases and the V segment lost 6 bases, leaving 5 bases of the junction unmatched. The CDR3 DNA reads TGTGCCAGCAGCCCCGGGACAGGGGGCTACACCGGGGAGCTGTTTTTT. Translated: CASSPGTGGYTGELFF.

CDR3 region: CASSQEGGETQYF. DNA of the CDR3: TGTGCCAGCAGCCAAGAGGGCGGGGAGACCCAGTACTTC. The chain carries TRBV14 and TRBJ2-5; D might be TRBD2 (5 bases). Trimming took 0 bases from V and 5 from J, leaving 7 bases between them. Germline loops: CDR1 SGHDN, CDR2 FVKESK. The CDR3 spans 13 residues. The variable domain in full, with the rest retrieved from reference TRBV14 and TRBJ2-5, is EAGVTQFPSHSVIEKGQTVTLRCDPISGHDNLYWYRRVMGKEIKFLLHFVKESKQDESGMPNNRFLAERTGGTYSTLKVQPAELEDSGVYFCASSQEGGETQYFGPGTRLLVL.

J is TRBJ1-6 and V is TRBV6-5; D is possibly TRBD1 (5 bases). The germline gives CDR1 MNHEY, CDR2 SVGAGI. The V and J ends lost 8 bases and 13 bases respectively, with 24 bases between them. This CDR3 contains 15 residues. The CDR3 DNA sequence: TGTGCCAGCGGTATGCAGCTTCAGAACGGGGGGCCCCTCCACTTT. The encoded protein is CASGMQLQNGGPLHF.